The 27 T cell receptor beta chains below come from one sample, sequenced in a study of blood T cell repertoires in COVID-19. The method was immunoSEQ multiplex PCR; TCRdb's version includes in-frame clones alone and lacks a portion of them. The data show approximately 190,000 clones, with roughly nine tenths seen just once and around 25% held by the top ten. The sequenced material came from PBMCs or T cells enriched from blood (not recorded which). All receptors come from a woman aged 40 to 50 in a cohort exposed to, infected with or recovered from COVID-19 (not recorded which).

The V and J genes are TRBV6-5 and TRBJ2-7, with 9 bases aligning to TRBD2. V trimming: 5 bases; J trimming: 2 bases; junction bases outside the gene matches: 7. CDR3 length: 15 residues. Germline V gives CDR1 MNHEY, CDR2 SVGAGI. The CDR3 nucleotides read TGTGCCAGCAGTCTGACTAGCGGCCCAGCCTACGAGCAGTACTTC. Residues: CASSLTSGPAYEQYF.

Here the CDR3 reads CASSLELAGVYEQYF. The DNA of the CDR3 is TGTGCCAGCAGCTTAGAGCTAGCGGGAGTGTACGAGCAGTACTTC. The rearrangement uses TRBV7-2 and TRBJ2-7; 10 bases fit TRBD2. V dropped 1 base and J dropped 4; count of bases not matched to a gene: 4. Germline CDR1 SGHTA, CDR2 FQGNSA. The CDR3 consists of 15 residues.

The chain joins TRBV6-5 to TRBJ1-1; D gene unclear. V dropped 4 bases and J dropped 5 bases, with 14 bases sitting between them. Germline CDR1 is MNHEY and CDR2 is SVGAGI. The CDR3 has 14 residues. CDR3 DNA sequence: TGTGCCAGCAGTTTCGACGGGAGAAGGACTGAAGCTTTCTTT. Protein product: CASSFDGRRTEAFF.

This clone has just a few counts. The chain employs TRBV7-9 and TRBJ1-3; 7 nucleotides agree with TRBD1. Germline-derived CDR1 and CDR2 are SEHNR and FQNEAQ (reference sequence). V lost 3 bases to trimming and J lost 4 bases; unmatched junction nucleotides: 9. This CDR3 comprises 16 residues. The CDR3 here is CASSLYRGQSGNTIYF. Here the CDR3 DNA reads TGTGCCAGCAGCTTGTACAGGGGACAAAGCGGAAACACCATATATTTT.

The chain is built from TRBV19 and TRBJ1-6, with D tentatively TRBD1 (6 bases). This CDR3 has 13 amino acids. Germline CDR1 is LNHDA and CDR2 is SQIVND (reference sequence). Trimming took off 2 bases at V and 7 bases at J, with 6 bases between the two ends. The CDR3 coding sequence is TGTGCCAGTAGTATACAGGGGAATTCACCCCTCCACTTT. This gives the protein CASSIQGNSPLHF.

This clone was recorded once. V usage is TRBV2 and J usage is TRBJ1-6; TRBD1 matches at 7 bases. This CDR3 is built from 15 residues. Germline CDR1 SNHLY, CDR2 FYNNEI. The V gene end was trimmed by 6 bases and the J gene end by 7 bases; junction bases not matched to a gene: 9. The chain's CDR3 is CASSGGQSRNSPLHF. The CDR3 coding sequence is TGTGCCAGCAGCGGGGGACAGTCGCGCAATTCACCCCTCCACTTT.

The chain employs TRBV5-1 and TRBJ2-2; 11 bases agree with TRBD2. The CDR3 is made up of 14 amino acids. Germline CDR1 is SGHRS and CDR2 is YFSETQ. V shed 4 bases, J shed 6 bases, and the junction held 2 bases outside the gene matches. The CDR3 bases are TGCGCCAGCAGCCTTAGCGGGGGGGCCGGGGAGCTGTTTTTT. Translation gives CASSLSGGAGELFF.

The chain carries TRBV6-1 and TRBJ1-4; D not certain. The V gene lost 3 bases and the J gene lost 4 bases, with 12 bases spanning the gap. This CDR3 spans 15 amino acids. Germline loops: CDR1 MNHNS, CDR2 SASEGT. The CDR3 region is CASSDPSLDNEKLFF. CDR3 bases: TGTGCCAGCAGTGATCCTAGCCTTGATAATGAAAAACTGTTTTTT.

The chain couples TRBV7-9 to TRBJ1-2; D is undetermined. Trimming removed 1 base from V and 4 bases from J, with 7 bases in between. The V gene's germline CDR1 is SEHNR and CDR2 FQNEAQ (reference sequence). The CDR3 loop spans 13 amino acids. The DNA of the CDR3 is TGTGCCAGCAGCTTAGGGCGGTCCTATGGCTACACCTTC. It translates to CASSLGRSYGYTF.

There are a few counts of this clone. The chain recombines TRBV28 with TRBJ1-3; tentatively, D is TRBD1 (6 bases). This CDR3 is built from 14 residues. Germline V gene lookup returns CDR1 MDHEN and CDR2 SYDVKM. Trimming removed 3 bases from V and 3 bases from J, with 9 bases in between. DNA for the CDR3: TGTGCCAGCAGTTTCTACAGGGATGGAAACACCATATATTTT. Translating it yields CASSFYRDGNTIYF.

This chain links TRBV9 with TRBJ1-6, with TRBD1 as a possible D gene (5 bases). V was cut by 2 bases and J by 6 bases, with 9 bases left in between. This CDR3 comprises 14 residues. Germline V gene data show CDR1 as SGDLS and CDR2 as YYNGEE. CDR3: CASSVSQVNSPLHF. The CDR3 DNA reads TGTGCCAGCAGCGTCTCACAGGTTAATTCACCCCTCCACTTT.

The V and J genes are TRBV7-8 and TRBJ1-1, with unresolved D. Germline CDR1 and CDR2: SGHVS and FQNEAQ. The CDR3 is made up of 13 amino acids. The V end was cut by 5 bases, the J end by 1 base, with 8 bases between. The DNA for the CDR3 is TGTGCCAGCAGCCCCAGAAGGAACACTGAAGCTTTCTTT. Its translation: CASSPRRNTEAFF.

A single count supports this clone. CDR3 protein: CATSRDVYGYGYTF. CDR3 in DNA: TGTGCCACCAGCAGAGATGTTTACGGCTATGGCTACACCTTC. The J gene is TRBJ1-2, the V gene TRBV15, with D unresolved. The V gene's germline CDR1 is LNHNV and CDR2 YYDKDF (reference sequence). This CDR3 comprises 14 residues. Trimming removed 0 bases from V and 4 bases from J, with 9 bases in between.

As regards this clone: The junction departs from the called germline gene at one end, perhaps through a read error. The CDR3 loop is CASTLDRPYGYTF. The CDR3, as DNA: TGTGCCAGCACCTTGGACAGACCCTATGGCTACACCTTC. The gene calls are TRBV5-8 and TRBJ1-2, with a tentative D call TRBD1 (6 bases). Germline loops: CDR1 SGHTS, CDR2 YDEGEE. The CDR3 contains 13 residues.

V gene TRBV13 combines with J gene TRBJ1-4; D gene unclear. Germline V gene data show CDR1 as PRHDT and CDR2 as FYEKMQ (reference sequence). The CDR3 length is 13 residues. The V end was cut by 4 bases, the J end by 3 bases, with 6 bases between. The CDR3 sequence: CASSSNPNEKLFF. The CDR3 DNA sequence: TGTGCCAGCAGCTCTAATCCTAATGAAAAACTGTTTTTT.

The J gene is TRBJ2-2, the V gene TRBV7-7; TRBD1 matches at 8 bases. CDR1 is SSHAT and CDR2 is FNYEAQ in the germline V gene (reference sequence). The V and J ends lost 2 bases and 4 bases, in that order; junction bases with no gene match: 6. CDR3 length equals 16 residues. The CDR3: CASSLHPGGGTGELFF. DNA of the CDR3: TGTGCCAGCAGCTTACATCCAGGGGGCGGCACCGGGGAGCTGTTTTTT.

The table lists this clone with a count of one. The CDR3 nucleotides read TGTGCCAGCAGTGGCTGGCTTTACTATGGCTACACCTTC. It is translated as CASSGWLYYGYTF. The V and J genes are TRBV25-1 and TRBJ1-2; D is unresolved. The CDR3 is made up of 13 amino acids. V was shortened by 4 bases and J by 3 bases, with 9 bases between the two germline ends. The germline CDR1 and CDR2 sequences are MGHDK and SYGVNS.

This clone was seen once. The V call is TRBV9, the J call TRBJ2-7; 8 bases fit TRBD2. CDR1 SGDLS and CDR2 YYNGEE come from the germline V gene. Trimming cost V 3 bases and J 5 bases; bases outside gene matches: 10. The CDR3 covers 15 residues. The CDR3, as DNA: TGTGCCAGCAGCGGAGTATCCGGGGGGGCGAACGAGCAGTACTTC. Protein: CASSGVSGGANEQYF.

The chain uses TRBV6-1 and TRBJ2-1; TRBD2 agrees at 9 bases. Germline-derived CDR1 and CDR2 are MNHNS and SASEGT. The CDR3 consists of 18 residues. Unmatched junction bases numbered 12, after V lost 0 bases and J lost 6 bases. This chain's CDR3 is CASSEAGGSGRGRNEQFF. CDR3 DNA: TGTGCCAGCAGTGAAGCAGGGGGTAGCGGGAGAGGTCGCAATGAGCAGTTCTTC.

This chain joins TRBV28 and TRBJ1-4, with unresolved D. This CDR3 region has 14 residues. V dropped 5 bases and J dropped 8 bases, with 15 bases sitting between them. In germline, CDR1 is MDHEN, CDR2 SYDVKM. CDR3 DNA: TGTGCCAGCAGTACGGGAGGGAGGAACGAAAAACTGTTTTTT. Its translation is CASSTGGRNEKLFF.

The J gene is TRBJ2-1, the V gene TRBV21-1; the D call of TRBD2 is as the table states it, not checked on the DNA. TRBV21-1 counts as a pseudogene. This CDR3 is built from 13 residues. The CDR3 nucleotides read TGTGCCAATTTCTGGGAGGTCAACCTGGAGCAGTTCTTC. Its translation is CANFWEVNLEQFF.

The rearrangement uses TRBV19 and TRBJ1-1; D ambiguous. The germline gives CDR1 LNHDA, CDR2 SQIVND (reference sequence). This CDR3 region has 13 residues. V was shortened by 7 bases and J by 6 bases, with 15 bases between the two germline ends. The DNA for the CDR3 is TGTGCCAGTACCCGTAGCCGTGAATCTGAAGCTTTCTTT. Its protein product is CASTRSRESEAFF.

Only one count was recorded for this clone. The chain carries TRBV2 and TRBJ1-3; possible D gene TRBD1, 6 bases. The CDR3 has 15 residues. The V gene lost 7 bases and the J gene lost 7 bases, with 20 bases spanning the gap. CDR1 is SNHLY, CDR2 FYNNEI, per germline. The CDR3 reads CASNYQPGVGNTIYF. Written as DNA, the CDR3 is TGTGCCAGCAATTACCAGCCAGGGGTGGGTAACACCATATATTTT.

The J gene is TRBJ1-1, the V gene TRBV19, with D unclear. The CDR3 spans 14 residues. Germline CDR1 reads LNHDA; CDR2 reads SQIVND (reference sequence). Deletions cut 1 base from V and 3 bases from J, with 9 bases between. CDR3 coding DNA: TGTGCCAGTAGTATAGTAGGAGTTTACACTGAAGCTTTCTTT. It translates to CASSIVGVYTEAFF. The variable domain in full, completed from reference TRBV19 and TRBJ1-1, reads DGGITQSPKYLFRKEGQNVTLSCEQNLNHDAMYWYRQDPGQGLRLIYYSQIVNDFQKGDIAEGYSVSREKKESFPLTVTSAQKNPTAFYLCASSIVGVYTEAFFGQGTRLTVV.

This chain links TRBV9 with TRBJ2-3, with D possibly TRBD2 on 6 matching bases. The CDR3 is made up of 16 amino acids. The V end was cut by 0 bases, the J end by 4 bases, with 15 bases between. The germline gives CDR1 SGDLS, CDR2 YYNGEE. CDR3 residues: CASSVAGDGSADTQYF. CDR3 coding DNA: TGTGCCAGCAGCGTAGCGGGAGACGGGTCCGCAGATACGCAGTATTTT. The variable domain in full, with the rest retrieved from reference TRBV9 and TRBJ2-3, is DSGVTQTPKHLITATGQRVTLRCSPRSGDLSVYWYQQSLDQGLQFLIQYYNGEERAKGNILERFSAQQFPDLHSELNLSSLELGDSALYFCASSVAGDGSADTQYFGPGTRLTVL.

The V gene is TRBV2, the J gene TRBJ1-2; 9 nucleotides match TRBD1. This CDR3 has 12 amino acids. Germline V gene lookup returns CDR1 SNHLY and CDR2 FYNNEI. Losses at the gene ends were 9 bases for V and 3 bases for J; bases not matched to a gene: 2. CDR3 bases: TGTGCCAGACGGGACAGGGACTATGGCTACACCTTC. This codes for CARRDRDYGYTF.

The V call is TRBV4-3, the J call TRBJ1-4; TRBD1 might be the D (6 bases). Germline V gives CDR1 LGHNA, CDR2 YSLEER. CDR3 length: 15 amino acids. V dropped 2 bases and J dropped 7 bases, with 14 bases sitting between them. In nucleotides, the CDR3 is TGCGCCAGCAGCCAACGGGGGGGGCGTGTTGAAAAACTGTTTTTT. Its translation is CASSQRGGRVEKLFF.